The 13 T cell receptor beta chains reported below all come from one sample, sequenced in a study of T cell responses to AZD1222 COVID-19 vaccine. Repertoires were generated with immunoSEQ multiplex PCR, while TCRdb's copy carries only in-frame clones and drops some. Of tens of thousands of clones in the sample, about nine tenths were seen once. This sample comprised peripheral blood, obtained 28 days after the second AZD1222 dose. These receptors all stem from an adult who received the AZD1222 COVID-19 vaccine.

This chain's CDR3 is CASRCLNGEQFF. The CDR3 DNA is TGTGCCAGCCGATGCCTGAACGGGGAGCAGTTCTTC. V usage is TRBV21-1 and J usage is TRBJ2-1; the D call of TRBD2 is as the table states it, not checked on the DNA. TRBV21-1 is listed as a pseudogene. The length of the CDR3 is 12 residues.

The sample holds one count of this clone. V usage is TRBV3-1 (or the pseudogene TRBV3-2) and J usage is TRBJ1-1; a weak D match, TRBD1 (6 bases). Germline V gene data show CDR1 as LGHDT and CDR2 as YNNKEL (reference sequence). V was clipped by 10 bases and J by 1 base, with 13 bases between them. The CDR3 has 13 amino acids. The DNA of the CDR3 is TGTGCCACCTTTAAGACAGGGAACACTGAAGCTTTCTTT. As protein: CATFKTGNTEAFF.

The CDR3 is CASSLGVYSTDTQYF. The CDR3 DNA reads TGTGCCAGCAGCTTAGGGGTTTACAGCACAGATACGCAGTATTTT. The chain recombines TRBV7-7 with TRBJ2-3, with D unresolved. Germline CDR1 and CDR2: SSHAT and FNYEAQ (reference sequence). This CDR3 spans 15 amino acids. Trimming left V 1 base short and J 0 bases short, with 8 bases between.

V and J are TRBV2 and TRBJ1-5; D might be TRBD1 (6 bases). The CDR3 is 14 residues long. V lost 1 base and J 6 bases, leaving 10 bases between the germline ends. CDR1 SNHLY and CDR2 FYNNEI come from the germline V gene. The CDR3 DNA is TGTGCCAGCAGTGAAGACAGGGTTGGTCAGCCCCAGCATTTT. Translating gives CASSEDRVGQPQHF.

The V and J genes are TRBV6-1 and TRBJ1-2; D is unclear. The CDR3 runs 14 residues. Trimming removed 3 bases from V and 3 bases from J, with 11 bases in between. Germline V CDR1 and CDR2: MNHNS, SASEGT. This CDR3 is CASSDRHQDYGYTF. The CDR3 DNA sequence: TGTGCCAGCAGTGATCGACATCAGGACTATGGCTACACCTTC.

The chain links TRBV3-1 (or the pseudogene TRBV3-2) to TRBJ1-5; 8 bases are a match to TRBD1. The junction had 1 base not matched to a gene; V was cut back by 1 base and J by 5 bases. This CDR3 spans 14 amino acids. From germline, CDR1 is LGHDT and CDR2 YNNKEL (reference sequence). CDR3 nucleotides: TGTGCCAGCAGCCAAGGACAGGGGCATCAGCCCCAGCATTTT. Translating gives CASSQGQGHQPQHF.

In its sample, this clone was seen a few times. This chain connects TRBV7-2 to TRBJ2-4; D possibly uses TRBD1 or TRBD2 (5 bases each). From germline, CDR1 is SGHTA and CDR2 FQGNSA. This CDR3 has 15 residues. Trimming pared 6 bases from V and 4 bases from J, leaving 16 bases between. CDR3 region: CASRLNPGQKNIQYF. The CDR3 DNA follows: TGTGCCAGCAGACTCAATCCGGGGCAGAAAAACATTCAGTACTTC.

The V call is TRBV5-4, the J call TRBJ1-1, with 9 bases identical to TRBD1. Germline values: CDR1 SGHNT, CDR2 YYREEE (reference sequence). Germline trimming cut 3 bases from V and 3 bases from J; bases unmatched to any gene: 3. The CDR3 is 14 residues long. CDR3 sequence (DNA): TGTGCCAGCAGCTGGCGGGACAGGGACACTGAAGCTTTCTTT. This codes for CASSWRDRDTEAFF.

This clone has a single count. The chain is built from TRBV4-3 and TRBJ2-2, with D perhaps matching TRBD1 (6 bases). Per the germline V gene, CDR1 is LGHNA and CDR2 is YSLEER. V shed 4 bases and J shed 1 base, with 7 bases lying between them. The CDR3 totals 14 residues. The CDR3 spells CASSPGQNTGELFF. In nucleotides, the CDR3 is TGCGCCAGCAGCCCGGGACAGAACACCGGGGAGCTGTTTTTT.

The chain has TRBV4-2 and TRBJ1-1; TRBD1 matches at 7 bases. CDR1 LGHNA and CDR2 YNFKEQ come from the germline V gene. The CDR3 length is 15 residues. J lost 6 bases, V lost 1 base, and 8 bases had no gene match. CDR3 sequence (DNA): TGTGCCAGCAGCCAAGCCGGAAGCAGGGGGGCTGAAGCTTTCTTT. Translated: CASSQAGSRGAEAFF.

The chain joins TRBV5-6 to TRBJ2-1, with a tentative D call TRBD1 (6 bases). Per the germline V gene, CDR1 is SGHDT and CDR2 is YYEEEE. The CDR3 loop spans 16 amino acids. The V gene lost 2 bases and the J gene lost 1 base, with 13 bases spanning the gap. The CDR3 here is CASSFRGRGSYNEQFF. In DNA, the CDR3 is TGTGCCAGCAGCTTCAGGGGCAGGGGATCCTACAATGAGCAGTTCTTC.

This clone was observed once. V and J are TRBV7-3 and TRBJ2-7; 9 bases match TRBD1. The germline V gene has CDR1 SGHTA and CDR2 FQGTGA. CDR3 length: 13 residues. V shed 5 bases, J shed 4 bases, and the junction held 3 bases outside the gene matches. CDR3 protein: CASSEQGAYEQYF. In DNA, the CDR3 is TGTGCCAGCAGCGAACAGGGGGCTTACGAGCAGTACTTC.

The chain combines TRBV7-9 with TRBJ2-7; a possible D gene is TRBD2 (5 bases). CDR3 length: 14 residues. Germline lookup yields CDR1 SEHNR and CDR2 FQNEAQ (reference sequence). Trimming removed 5 bases at V and 6 bases at J, with 17 bases between. CDR3 in amino acids: CASSPDSESPEQYF. CDR3 DNA sequence: TGTGCCAGCAGCCCGGACTCGGAGTCACCCGAGCAGTACTTC.